Listed here are 30 T cell receptor beta chains from one sample, sequenced in a study of brain T cells in children with intractable seizures. The protocol was immunoSEQ multiplex PCR, while the TCRdb copy is restricted to in-frame clones and leaves out a portion. The data show under 400,000 clones, with about 93% seen just once and 4.5% to 7% held by the top ten. Regarding time point: blood from clinic visit 5 months post-surgery; TSC patient then seizure free. Material: peripheral blood, obtained more than 4 months after surgery. The origin of the receptors is a boy in the first two years of life with tuberous sclerosis and intractable seizures.

The chain couples TRBV28 to TRBJ2-1; 10 nucleotides line up with TRBD2. There are 16 residues in the CDR3. Trimming at V came to 7 bases and at J to 1 base, leaving 7 bases not matched to a gene. Germline CDR1 and CDR2: MDHEN and SYDVKM. CDR3 in DNA: TGTGCCAGCATCCTCATAGCGGGAGGTTCCTACAATGAGCAGTTCTTC. Translation gives CASILIAGGSYNEQFF.

The chain has TRBV4-1 and TRBJ2-7; possibly TRBD1 or TRBD2 for D (6 bases each). V was cut by 1 base and J by 1 base, with 14 bases left in between. This CDR3 is built from 16 residues. Germline V CDR1 and CDR2: MGHRA, YSYEKL. The CDR3 reads CASSQVLQGGSYEQYF. In DNA form, the CDR3 reads TGCGCCAGCAGCCAAGTGTTACAGGGAGGATCCTACGAGCAGTACTTC.

This clone came up once. The chain is built from TRBV2 and TRBJ2-7, with D unresolved. The CDR3 spans 14 residues. Germline loops: CDR1 SNHLY, CDR2 FYNNEI. Trimming removed 4 bases at V and 2 bases at J, with 12 bases between. The chain's CDR3 is CASSASRTAYEQYF. CDR3 coding DNA: TGTGCCAGCAGTGCAAGTCGAACCGCCTACGAGCAGTACTTC.

V gene TRBV7-9 combines with J gene TRBJ1-2, with D maybe TRBD1 (5 bases). In germline, CDR1 is SEHNR, CDR2 FQNEAQ (reference sequence). The CDR3 sequence is 15 residues long. Trimming pared 4 bases from V and 0 bases from J, leaving 12 bases between. CDR3 amino acids: CASSSSGFPNYGYTF. DNA of the CDR3: TGTGCCAGCAGCTCCTCAGGGTTCCCTAACTATGGCTACACCTTC. The full variable domain, in which reference TRBV7-9 and TRBJ1-2 provide the parts outside the CDR3, is DTGVSQNPRHKITKRGQNVTFRCDPISEHNRLYWYRQTLGQGPEFLTYFQNEAQLEKSRLLSDRFSAERPKGSFSTLEIQRTEQGDSAMYLCASSSSGFPNYGYTFGSGTRLTVV.

The chain is built from TRBV5-4 and TRBJ2-1, with D unresolved. Between the trimmed V and J ends, which lost 3 bases and 0 bases, there was a span of 10 bases. This CDR3 contains 15 residues. The germline V gene has CDR1 SGHNT and CDR2 YYREEE (reference sequence). For the CDR3, the DNA is TGTGCCAGCAGCTCCGGGCCCAGCTCCTACAATGAGCAGTTCTTC. Its translation is CASSSGPSSYNEQFF.

A word on this clone: At one boundary the junction diverges from the germline segment, which might be a read error. The chain uses TRBV6-1 and TRBJ2-3; D uncertain. Per germline, CDR1 MNHNS and CDR2 SASEGT. CDR3 length: 15 amino acids. CDR3 region: CASSEGVFVTDTQYF. DNA of the CDR3: TGTGCCAGCAGCGAAGGCGTCTTCGTCACAGATACGCAGTATTTT.

This chain links TRBV2 with TRBJ1-2, with a tentative D call TRBD1 (6 bases). V was trimmed by 1 base and J by 8 bases, leaving 20 bases between them. Germline V gene sequence: CDR1 SNHLY, CDR2 FYNNEI. This CDR3 has 16 amino acids. DNA for the CDR3: TGTGCCAGCAGTGAAGAAGGGATACAGGGAATAGGGGGCTACACCTTC. Translated, it gives CASSEEGIQGIGGYTF. Together with reference TRBV2 and TRBJ1-2, the CDR3 gives the full variable domain: EPEVTQTPSHQVTQMGQEVILRCVPISNHLYFYWYRQILGQKVEFLVSFYNNEISEKSEIFDDQFSVERPDGSNFTLKIRSTKLEDSAMYFCASSEEGIQGIGGYTFGSGTRLTVV.

The chain joins TRBV30 to TRBJ1-2, with D maybe TRBD1 (5 bases). CDR1 GTSNPN and CDR2 SVGIG come from the germline V gene (reference sequence). The CDR3 runs 13 residues. Trimming took 3 bases from V and 6 from J, leaving 14 bases between them. The CDR3 spells CAWSRATAHGYTF. The CDR3 coding sequence is TGTGCCTGGAGCAGGGCAACGGCTCATGGCTACACCTTC.

The J gene is TRBJ1-1, the V gene TRBV30; no definite D call. The CDR3 sequence is 12 residues long. The germline V gene has CDR1 GTSNPN and CDR2 SVGIG (reference sequence). Trimming left V 0 bases short and J 1 base short, with 3 bases between. The CDR3 reads CAWSVTNTEAFF. In DNA form, the CDR3 reads TGTGCCTGGAGTGTTACGAACACTGAAGCTTTCTTT. The variable domain in full, completed from reference TRBV30 and TRBJ1-1, reads SQTIHQWPATLVQPVGSPLSLECTVEGTSNPNLYWYRQAAGRGLQLLFYSVGIGQISSEVPQNLSASRPQDRQFILSSKKLLLSDSGFYLCAWSVTNTEAFFGQGTRLTVV.

This clone was detected only a few times. This chain links TRBV30 with TRBJ1-3; D is ambiguous. Trimming removed 3 bases from V and 8 bases from J, with 8 bases in between. This CDR3 comprises 11 residues. The germline V gene encodes CDR1 GTSNPN and CDR2 SVGIG (reference sequence). CDR3 bases: TGTGCCTGGAGCCTCCAATACACCATATATTTT. The encoded protein is CAWSLQYTIYF.

The gene calls are TRBV4-1 and TRBJ2-5; 13 nucleotides align to TRBD2. V lost 0 bases and J lost 3; bases outside the gene matches: 7. This CDR3 comprises 18 residues. Germline V gene lookup returns CDR1 MGHRA and CDR2 YSYEKL. CDR3 nucleotide sequence: TGCGCCAGCAGCCAAGAAGGACTAGCGGGGGCCGGGGAAGAGACCCAGTACTTC. This encodes CASSQEGLAGAGEETQYF.

The V call is TRBV6-6, the J call TRBJ1-4; D might be TRBD1 (5 bases). Germline V gives CDR1 MNHNY, CDR2 SVGAGI (reference sequence). The V end was cut by 6 bases, the J end by 6 bases, with 17 bases between. CDR3 length equals 15 residues. The CDR3 DNA sequence: TGTGCCAGCAGGGAGCTTATGAGGGGTGATGAAAAACTGTTTTTT. It encodes CASRELMRGDEKLFF.

The CDR3 loop is CASSGPPGQGAHEQFF. The CDR3 DNA follows: TGTGCCAGCAGCGGGCCCCCGGGACAGGGGGCCCATGAGCAGTTCTTC. The J gene is TRBJ2-1, the V gene TRBV7-2; 12 nucleotides line up with TRBD1. The V gene's germline CDR1 is SGHTA and CDR2 FQGNSA. V trimming: 5 bases; J trimming: 8 bases; junction bases outside the gene matches: 10. The length of the CDR3 is 16 residues.

This chain links TRBV30 with TRBJ1-5, with 7 bases matching TRBD1. Germline CDR1 reads GTSNPN; CDR2 reads SVGIG (reference sequence). Unmatched junction bases numbered 13, after V lost 4 bases and J lost 7 bases. This CDR3 has 15 amino acids. The DNA for the CDR3 is TGTGCCTGGAATTCGGGGACAGTACCCCTACAGCCCCAGCATTTT. Translated: CAWNSGTVPLQPQHF.

The chain carries TRBV5-6 and TRBJ2-7; D unresolved. Germline values: CDR1 SGHDT, CDR2 YYEEEE. The V gene lost 5 bases and the J gene lost 2 bases, with 14 bases spanning the gap. This CDR3 comprises 14 residues. As DNA, the CDR3 is TGTGCCAGCAGTCCAGGTAGTACCCCCTACGAGCAGTACTTC. This gives the protein CASSPGSTPYEQYF.

The chain recombines TRBV4-2 with TRBJ2-3; TRBD2 matches 10 bases. V lost 0 bases and J lost 2; bases outside the gene matches: 8. CDR1 and CDR2 from the germline V gene are LGHNA and YNFKEQ. CDR3 length: 18 amino acids. This CDR3 reads CASSQEVDLAGDTDTQYF. The CDR3 bases are TGTGCCAGCAGCCAAGAGGTTGATCTAGCGGGGGACACAGATACGCAGTATTTT.

This clone has a handful of counts. The chain combines TRBV6-6 with TRBJ1-2; D possibly corresponds to TRBD1 (5 bases). Per the germline V gene, CDR1 is MNHNY and CDR2 is SVGAGI (reference sequence). Trimming shortened V by 2 bases and J by 4 bases, and 11 bases separated the two germline ends. The CDR3 runs 14 residues. The chain's CDR3 is CASSYRGDSYGYTF. Written as DNA, the CDR3 is TGTGCCAGCAGTTACCGGGGGGATAGCTATGGCTACACCTTC.

The chain recombines TRBV9 with TRBJ1-1; D may be TRBD1 (6 bases). This CDR3 comprises 20 residues. Trimming cost V 4 bases and J 0 bases, with 28 bases left between them. The germline V gene has CDR1 SGDLS and CDR2 YYNGEE. The CDR3 spells CASSPGSGWDTAEMNTEAFF. The CDR3 DNA reads as TGTGCCAGCAGCCCAGGTAGCGGTTGGGACACAGCCGAAATGAACACTGAAGCTTTCTTT.

The chain combines TRBV5-5 with TRBJ2-2; D is tentatively TRBD1 or TRBD2 (5 bases each). The CDR3 totals 15 residues. The germline V gene encodes CDR1 SGHKS and CDR2 YYEKEE (reference sequence). The ends were cut back, 3 bases at V and 6 bases at J, with 15 bases in the middle. CDR3 amino acids: CASSSQPREPGELFF. CDR3 nucleotides: TGTGCCAGCAGCTCCCAGCCCAGGGAGCCCGGGGAGCTGTTTTTT.

The chain employs TRBV19 and TRBJ1-5; D gene unclear. Trimming removed 1 base at V and 0 bases at J, with 10 bases between. Per germline, CDR1 LNHDA and CDR2 SQIVND (reference sequence). The CDR3 is 16 residues long. The CDR3 coding sequence is TGTGCCAGTAGTATAGTGGGAGAATATAGCAATCAGCCCCAGCATTTT. Translating it yields CASSIVGEYSNQPQHF. The full variable domain, rest sourced from reference TRBV19 and TRBJ1-5, is DGGITQSPKYLFRKEGQNVTLSCEQNLNHDAMYWYRQDPGQGLRLIYYSQIVNDFQKGDIAEGYSVSREKKESFPLTVTSAQKNPTAFYLCASSIVGEYSNQPQHFGDGTRLSIL.

This clone occurred once. The V and J genes are TRBV6-1 and TRBJ1-1; D possibly corresponds to TRBD1 (5 bases). This CDR3 has 14 residues. Trimming took 2 bases from V and 4 from J, leaving 11 bases between them. CDR1 and CDR2 (germline): MNHNS, SASEGT. The CDR3: CASSERQGGTEAFF. CDR3 DNA sequence: TGTGCCAGCAGTGAACGGCAGGGCGGCACTGAAGCTTTCTTT.

The chain couples TRBV5-1 to TRBJ2-1, with D unclear. CDR3 length equals 11 residues. Germline V gives CDR1 SGHRS, CDR2 YFSETQ. V was trimmed by 0 bases and J by 9 bases, leaving 4 bases between them. The CDR3 protein is CASSLDLEQFF. DNA of the CDR3: TGCGCCAGCAGCTTGGATCTTGAGCAGTTCTTC.

V gene TRBV5-1 combines with J gene TRBJ2-1; TRBD2 matches at 10 bases. Germline CDR1 and CDR2: SGHRS and YFSETQ. This CDR3 has 21 residues. V trimming: 3 bases; J trimming: 8 bases; junction bases outside the gene matches: 26. The CDR3, as DNA: TGCGCCAGCAGCTGGACCCCTCCCTTAGCGGGGGGCCCTGGGGGCCGCTATGAGCAGTTCTTC. It translates to CASSWTPPLAGGPGGRYEQFF.

The rearrangement uses TRBV7-2 and TRBJ2-3, with 7 bases aligning to TRBD2. This CDR3 spans 15 amino acids. Germline assignment: CDR1 SGHTA and CDR2 FQGNSA. V dropped 4 bases and J dropped 6; count of bases not matched to a gene: 10. CDR3 region: CASSSWGGALDTQYF. Here the CDR3 DNA reads TGTGCCAGCAGCTCCTGGGGGGGAGCCCTTGATACGCAGTATTTT.

CDR3 coding DNA: TGTGCCAGCAGCTTAGGACGTTCGGAGAATGAGCAGTTCTTC. It translates to CASSLGRSENEQFF. J is TRBJ2-1 and V is TRBV13, with D unclear. From germline, CDR1 is PRHDT and CDR2 FYEKMQ (reference sequence). Deletions cut 0 bases from V and 7 bases from J, with 10 bases between. This CDR3 comprises 14 residues.

Notes on this clone: Distinct nucleotide sequences in the sample also encode this CDR3. The rearrangement links TRBV27 to TRBJ2-1; D gene unclear. V was pared by 1 base and J by 7 bases, with 2 bases between. Germline V gene data show CDR1 as MNHEY and CDR2 as SMNVEV (reference sequence). This CDR3 is 11 amino acids long. This CDR3 is CASSLLNEQFF. For the CDR3, the DNA is TGTGCCAGCAGTTTATTGAATGAGCAGTTCTTC.

CDR3 residues: CASSHLYPSSYEQYF. In DNA, the CDR3 is TGCGCCAGCAGCCACCTTTATCCGAGCTCCTACGAGCAGTACTTC. The chain couples TRBV4-1 to TRBJ2-7; D not certain. This CDR3 spans 15 amino acids. The V end was cut by 3 bases, the J end by 0 bases, with 12 bases between. CDR1 and CDR2 from the germline V gene are MGHRA and YSYEKL.

The chain couples TRBV27 to TRBJ1-3; D might be TRBD1 (5 bases). CDR3 length: 15 amino acids. Germline CDR1 reads MNHEY; CDR2 reads SMNVEV (reference sequence). V lost 5 bases and J 4 bases, leaving 15 bases between the germline ends. The chain's CDR3 is CASSAQAGDGNTIYF. DNA of the CDR3: TGTGCCAGCAGTGCCCAGGCCGGGGACGGAAACACCATATATTTT.

This rearrangement joins TRBV9 to TRBJ2-1; the match to TRBD2 covers 9 bases. The J segment lost 11 bases and the V segment lost 0 bases, leaving 12 bases of the junction unmatched. The CDR3 covers 16 residues. Germline V lookup: CDR1 SGDLS, CDR2 YYNGEE. The CDR3 loop reads CASSVAEASGNRKQFF. CDR3 DNA: TGTGCCAGCAGCGTAGCTGAGGCTAGCGGGAATCGGAAGCAGTTCTTC.

In its sample, this clone was seen a few times. This rearrangement joins TRBV6-2 or TRBV6-3 to TRBJ2-3, with D unresolved. The CDR3 is made up of 14 amino acids. Germline CDR1 reads MNHEY; CDR2 reads SVGEGT. Trimming shortened V by 5 bases and J by 0 bases, and 9 bases separated the two germline ends. CDR3 amino acids: CASSPHPSTDTQYF. The CDR3 region has the DNA TGTGCCAGCAGTCCCCATCCTAGCACAGATACGCAGTATTTT.